What follows are 18 T cell receptor beta chains derived from one specimen sequenced in a study of vaccination and CD4 T cells after COVID-19. Cultured CD4+ T cell DNA underwent sequencing with the Oncomine TCR Beta short-read assay. TCRdb independently ran MiXCR on the PCR reads; one entry per CDR3 protein. The sample comprises some 21,000 distinct CDR3 sequences, 35% to 40% of which are singletons, and less than 5.5% rests with the top ten. Treatment: approximately 10-day PBMC culture with coronavirus spike peptide pools or control peptides (ViraFEST assay). Antigens for these TCRs are unknown. Sequenced here: CD4+ T cells from blood, cultured in vitro, sampled before SARS-CoV-2 vaccination. These receptors were collected from a human donor who had recovered from COVID-19.

The gene calls are TRBV19 and TRBJ1-1, with D tentatively TRBD1 (6 bases). V was clipped by 1 base and J by 4 bases, with 13 bases between them. Germline V gene sequence: CDR1 LNHDA, CDR2 SQIVND (reference sequence). The CDR3 length is 15 residues. CDR3 in amino acids: CASSIGNRAPTEAFF. CDR3 in DNA: TGTGCCAGTAGTATAGGAAACAGGGCCCCCACTGAAGCTTTCTTT. The whole variable domain, filled in from reference TRBV19 and TRBJ1-1, reads DGGITQSPKYLFRKEGQNVTLSCEQNLNHDAMYWYRQDPGQGLRLIYYSQIVNDFQKGDIAEGYSVSREKKESFPLTVTSAQKNPTAFYLCASSIGNRAPTEAFFGQGTRLTVV.

This chain uses TRBV5-1 with TRBJ2-1; no firm D call. CDR1 and CDR2 from the germline V gene are SGHRS and YFSETQ. V dropped 2 bases and J dropped 8 bases, with 5 bases sitting between them. The CDR3 spans 11 residues. CDR3 sequence: CASSLHDEQFF. CDR3 DNA: TGCGCCAGCAGCTTACACGATGAGCAGTTCTTC.

The genes are TRBV19 and TRBJ2-5, with D possibly matching TRBD2 (6 bases). Trimming took 5 bases from V and 4 from J, leaving 17 bases between them. The CDR3 sequence is 15 residues long. Germline loops: CDR1 LNHDA, CDR2 SQIVND (reference sequence). CDR3: CASSPDGGVAETQYF. CDR3 sequence (DNA): TGTGCCAGTAGTCCCGACGGCGGGGTGGCAGAGACCCAGTACTTC.

The V and J genes are TRBV6-1 and TRBJ1-2; 9 bases map to TRBD1. Germline V gene lookup returns CDR1 MNHNS and CDR2 SASEGT. With V trimmed by 6 bases and J by 3 bases, 17 bases remained unmatched. The CDR3 is 18 residues long. The CDR3 coding sequence is TGTGCCAGCAGCCAGTCCCTCTCACAGGGGGCAAAGGACTATGGCTACACCTTC. Residues: CASSQSLSQGAKDYGYTF.

The chain uses TRBV11-2 and TRBJ2-2; no definite D call. This CDR3 region has 15 residues. Trimming left V 3 bases short and J 3 bases short, with 11 bases between. Germline V CDR1 and CDR2: SGHAT, FQNNGV. CDR3 nucleotides: TGTGCCAGCAGCTTTATCGCGGAGTACACCGGGGAGCTGTTTTTT. This codes for CASSFIAEYTGELFF.

The chain uses TRBV10-3 and TRBJ2-2, with a weak D call TRBD2 (5 bases). V was pared by 7 bases and J by 3 bases, with 18 bases between. Germline CDR1 is ENHRY and CDR2 is SYGVKD. The CDR3 is 16 residues long. In DNA form, the CDR3 reads TGTGCCATCACCGGTGGCCTAGCTCGTGACACCGGGGAGCTGTTTTTT. This sequence encodes CAITGGLARDTGELFF.

The chain joins TRBV11-3 to TRBJ1-2; D might be TRBD1 (5 bases). Trimming cost V 5 bases and J 8 bases, with 15 bases left between them. CDR3 size: 13 residues. The V gene's germline CDR1 is SGHNT and CDR2 YENEEA. CDR3 sequence: CASSPGTAGGYTF. CDR3 DNA sequence: TGTGCCAGCAGCCCAGGGACGGCAGGGGGCTACACCTTC.

The chain recombines TRBV6-2 or TRBV6-3 with TRBJ1-5; D is ambiguous. Germline V gives CDR1 MNHEY, CDR2 SVGEGT. The CDR3 runs to 13 residues. V was shortened by 2 bases and J by 9 bases, with 11 bases between the two germline ends. The CDR3 DNA is TGTGCCAGCAGTTACGAGGGTTGGGCGCCCCAGCATTTT. It encodes CASSYEGWAPQHF.

This clonotype was counted between two and nine times. V is TRBV7-6 and J is TRBJ2-6; a weak D match, TRBD1 (5 bases). With 0 bases removed from V and 2 bases from J, the gap between germline ends came to 11 bases. From germline, CDR1 is SGHVS and CDR2 FNYEAQ. This CDR3 region has 17 residues. The CDR3 nucleotides read TGTGCCAGCAGCTTAGCGCCGGCAGGGACTGGGGCCAACGTCCTGACTTTC. It is translated as CASSLAPAGTGANVLTF.

The genes are TRBV6-5 and TRBJ1-6; D not certain. The CDR3 extends over 15 amino acids. V lost 4 bases and J lost 7, with 14 bases in between. The V gene's germline CDR1 is MNHEY and CDR2 SVGAGI. The CDR3 coding sequence is TGTGCCAGCAGTTCCCAACCGATAGCCAATTCACCCCTCCACTTT. It is translated as CASSSQPIANSPLHF.

This clonotype was observed a handful of times. Written as DNA, the CDR3 is TGTGCCAGCAGTTTTGCGGGTCGCAGCACTGAAGCTTTCTTT. Protein product: CASSFAGRSTEAFF. This chain links TRBV28 with TRBJ1-1, with D uncertain. CDR3 length: 14 residues. Trimming took 3 bases from V and 4 from J, leaving 12 bases between them. Germline V gene lookup returns CDR1 MDHEN and CDR2 SYDVKM. The variable domain in full, completed from reference TRBV28 and TRBJ1-1, reads DVKVTQSSRYLVKRTGEKVFLECVQDMDHENMFWYRQDPGLGLRLIYFSYDVKMKEKGDIPEGYSVSREKKERFSLILESASTNQTSMYLCASSFAGRSTEAFFGQGTRLTVV.

As to this clonotype: Relative to the germline gene, one junction end is altered; a read error may explain this. The chain has TRBV27 and TRBJ1-6, with D tentatively TRBD1 (6 bases). This CDR3 contains 13 residues. Germline assignment: CDR1 MNHEY and CDR2 SMNVEV (reference sequence). In DNA, the CDR3 is TGTGCCAGCAGTTTCAGGGGCAGGTCACCCCCCCACTTT. It encodes CASSFRGRSPPHF.

This clonotype was observed a handful of times. The chain has TRBV27 and TRBJ1-1; D not certain. Trimming shortened V by 7 bases and J by 3 bases, and 18 bases separated the two germline ends. CDR1 and CDR2 from the germline V gene are MNHEY and SMNVEV (reference sequence). CDR3 length: 15 residues. CDR3 DNA sequence: TGTGCCAGCACCCTAAACGGGCAGGCGGACACTGAAGCTTTCTTT. It yields the protein CASTLNGQADTEAFF.

This clonotype was observed a few times. The chain joins TRBV10-3 to TRBJ1-5, with TRBD1 as a possible D gene (6 bases). Germline CDR1 and CDR2: ENHRY and SYGVKD. The CDR3 totals 15 residues. V lost 3 bases, J lost 1 base, and 10 bases lay in between. CDR3 DNA sequence: TGTGCCATCAGTGATGCCAGGGGCAGCAATCAGCCCCAGCATTTT. Translating gives CAISDARGSNQPQHF.

This clonotype was seen a few times. The chain couples TRBV11-2 to TRBJ1-5; perhaps TRBD1 as D (5 bases). The germline V gene has CDR1 SGHAT and CDR2 FQNNGV. The V end was cut by 1 base, the J end by 0 bases, with 7 bases between. The CDR3 totals 15 residues. The CDR3 DNA sequence: TGTGCCAGCAGCTTAGGGGGGTATAGCAATCAGCCCCAGCATTTT. This encodes CASSLGGYSNQPQHF.

The chain employs TRBV7-2 and TRBJ1-1; D remains ambiguous. CDR3 size: 13 residues. V dropped 5 bases and J dropped 0 bases, with 7 bases sitting between them. The germline gives CDR1 SGHTA, CDR2 FQGNSA. CDR3 in DNA: TGTGCCAGCAGCCCCGACCTGAACACTGAAGCTTTCTTT. This translates into CASSPDLNTEAFF.

There are a few counts of this clonotype. V gene TRBV2 combines with J gene TRBJ1-1; no reliable D call. Looked up from germline, CDR1 is SNHLY and CDR2 is FYNNEI. V was shortened by 6 bases and J by 5 bases, with 13 bases between the two germline ends. CDR3 length: 13 residues. CDR3 in amino acids: CASSAGWRTEAFF. The CDR3 coding sequence is TGTGCCAGCAGCGCAGGCTGGCGGACTGAAGCTTTCTTT.

This clonotype was picked up a small number of times. The chain combines TRBV20-1 with TRBJ2-7, with 7 nucleotides matching TRBD2. The CDR3 is made up of 15 amino acids. Per the germline V gene, CDR1 is DFQATT and CDR2 is SNEGSKA (reference sequence). V lost 0 bases to trimming and J lost 5 bases; unmatched junction nucleotides: 10. The CDR3, as DNA: TGCAGTGCTAGAGATCCTAGCGGAATAATCCACGAGCAGTACTTC. Protein product: CSARDPSGIIHEQYF.